The 5 T cell receptor beta chains below come from one sample, sequenced in a study of T cell repertoires in cytomegalovirus infection. TCRdb used MiXCR to reprocess the reads, holding one entry per CDR3 protein. Here the sample spans 150,000 to 200,000 distinct CDR3 sequences, approximately 17% being singletons. Sequenced input: CD8+ T cells from PBMCs. These receptors originate from a human donor in good health (CMV status not recorded). Some clones in this sample may be carry-over from other donors' samples.

This clonotype came up a few times. The V gene is TRBV29-1, the J gene TRBJ1-1; no clear D gene. CDR1 and CDR2 (germline): SQVTM, ANQGSEA. Trimming pared 7 bases from V and 5 bases from J, leaving 20 bases between. The CDR3 has 14 amino acids. CDR3 in DNA: TGCAGCGCCAGAAGGGTCAGCTTGGGGACTGAAGCTTTCTTT. Amino acids: CSARRVSLGTEAFF. The full variable domain, completed using reference TRBV29-1 and TRBJ1-1, is SAVISQKPSRDICQRGTSLTIQCQVDSQVTMMFWYRQQPGQSLTLIATANQGSEATYESGFVIDKFPISRPNLTFSTLTVSNMSPEDSSIYLCSARRVSLGTEAFFGQGTRLTVV.

The chain combines TRBV7-9 with TRBJ2-5; D unclear. This CDR3 has 13 residues. V was clipped by 7 bases and J by 5 bases, with 14 bases between them. The germline V gene encodes CDR1 SEHNR and CDR2 FQNEAQ (reference sequence). The CDR3 reads CASIFITGETQYF. DNA for the CDR3: TGTGCCAGCATCTTCATAACCGGGGAGACCCAGTACTTC.

The table lists this clonotype with a few counts. The V and J genes are TRBV7-6 and TRBJ2-1, with 8 bases matching TRBD2. CDR3 length: 14 amino acids. V dropped 2 bases and J dropped 10; count of bases not matched to a gene: 7. CDR1 and CDR2 (germline): SGHVS, FNYEAQ. CDR3 nucleotide sequence: TGTGCCAGCAGCTTAACTACTAGCGGAGTAGAGCAGTTCTTC. Translating it yields CASSLTTSGVEQFF.

The rearrangement links TRBV6-1 to TRBJ1-1; D remains unclear. Looked up from germline, CDR1 is MNHNS and CDR2 is SASEGT. Trimming removed 8 bases at V and 1 base at J, with 8 bases between. The CDR3 loop spans 12 amino acids. The CDR3 sequence: CASSAQNTEAFF. As DNA, the CDR3 is TGTGCCAGCTCGGCGCAGAACACTGAAGCTTTCTTT.

At least ten counts were recorded for this clonotype. The rearrangement uses TRBV7-9 and TRBJ2-7; 8 nucleotides align to TRBD2. J was trimmed by 3 bases and V by 9 bases; bases with no gene match: 7. The CDR3 extends over 13 amino acids. Germline CDR1 and CDR2: SEHNR and FQNEAQ (reference sequence). The CDR3 coding sequence is TGTGCCAGTAGTCCAGGGACTAGCTACGAGCAGTACTTC. Translated, it gives CASSPGTSYEQYF. Combining the CDR3 with reference TRBV7-9 and TRBJ2-7 gives the whole variable domain DTGVSQNPRHKITKRGQNVTFRCDPISEHNRLYWYRQTLGQGPEFLTYFQNEAQLEKSRLLSDRFSAERPKGSFSTLEIQRTEQGDSAMYLCASSPGTSYEQYFGPGTRLTVT.